Below, 19 T cell receptor beta chains from the same sample are listed, as sequenced in a study of blood T cells in healthy people across ages. Then a second PCR, running about 6 to 12 cycles, was carried out with a sample-barcoded 5' primer and a J-beta primer mix. TCRdb reprocessed the 5' RACE reads via MiXCR and lists one record per CDR3 protein. Of 550,000 to 700,000 distinct CDR3 sequences listed, roughly a quarter are singletons. Material for sequencing was blood. The receptor source for this set is a woman in her 70s in good health.

This clonotype was seen repeatedly, ten times or more. The DNA of the CDR3 is TGTGCCAGCTCACGTCTGCGAGAGACCCAGTACTTC. Protein sequence: CASSRLRETQYF. The chain is built from TRBV18 and TRBJ2-5; D gene uncertain. V gave up 4 bases and J gave up 4 bases, with 7 bases separating them. The CDR3 has 12 residues. Germline assignment: CDR1 KGHSH and CDR2 LQKENI.

J is TRBJ1-3 and V is TRBV10-3; D call uncertain. Looked up from germline, CDR1 is ENHRY and CDR2 is SYGVKD. The CDR3 length is 14 residues. Deletions cut 3 bases from V and 7 bases from J, with 13 bases between. Written as DNA, the CDR3 is TGTGCCATCAGTGACGGCGGGATCCCGAACACCATATATTTT. Encoded protein: CAISDGGIPNTIYF.

The chain uses TRBV25-1 and TRBJ1-2; D not certain. The CDR3 is made up of 14 amino acids. Germline loops: CDR1 MGHDK, CDR2 SYGVNS. Trimming took 7 bases from V and 4 from J, leaving 16 bases between them. The CDR3 region is CASTDDPPSYGYTF. The DNA of the CDR3 is TGTGCCAGCACGGATGACCCACCCAGCTATGGCTACACCTTC.

This clonotype appeared many times. One end of the junction fails to match germline, which may point to a read error. The gene calls are TRBV11-2 and TRBJ2-4; 7 bases are shared with TRBD1. This CDR3 comprises 13 residues. The germline V gene has CDR1 SGHAT and CDR2 FQNNGV. The chain's CDR3 is CASSLGTENIQYF. In nucleotides, the CDR3 is TGTGCCAGCAGTTTAGGGACAGAAAACATTCAGTACTTC.

This CDR3 reads CASSTRDSSYNEQFF. DNA of the CDR3: TGTGCCAGTAGTACTCGGGACTCCTCCTACAATGAGCAGTTCTTC. This chain links TRBV19 with TRBJ2-5, with D possibly TRBD2 on 6 matching bases. The DNA matches TRBJ2-1 better at its end, which makes the J call doubtful. Germline values: CDR1 LNHDA, CDR2 SQIVND (reference sequence). CDR3 length: 15 amino acids.

This rearrangement joins TRBV5-1 to TRBJ2-3, with D unresolved. Trimming removed 0 bases from V and 6 bases from J, with 11 bases in between. Germline CDR1 SGHRS, CDR2 YFSETQ. The CDR3 has 14 residues. DNA of the CDR3: TGCGCCAGCAGCTTGGGGTCACCCCGGGATACGCAGTATTTT. Its protein is CASSLGSPRDTQYF.

The CDR3 bases are TGTGCCATCAGTAGCAGTGAACCCTACGAGCAGTACTTC. Its protein is CAISSSEPYEQYF. J is TRBJ2-5 and V is TRBV10-3; D not certain. The closer fit of TRBJ2-7 to the DNA end suggests the J call may be wrong. Germline-derived CDR1 and CDR2 are ENHRY and SYGVKD. CDR3 length equals 13 residues.

Note on this clonotype: A much larger clone lies a single base off, so this may be a read error. The chain recombines TRBV12-3 or TRBV12-4 with TRBJ1-5; D unclear. This CDR3 has 12 residues. Trimming left V 5 bases short and J 3 bases short, with 5 bases between. CDR3 bases: TGTGCCAGCAGTCGGACCAATCAGCCCCAGCATTTT. Protein: CASSRTNQPQHF.

This clonotype was counted a single time. The chain couples TRBV12-3 or TRBV12-4 to TRBJ1-4, with TRBD1 matching over 11 bases. Trimming took 3 bases from V and 6 from J; bases not matched to a gene: 12. The CDR3 runs to 18 residues. CDR3 loop: CASSLRRTGGPGDEKLFF. The CDR3 nucleotides read TGTGCCAGCAGTTTGAGGAGGACAGGGGGCCCAGGGGATGAAAAACTGTTTTTT.

This clonotype was counted between two and nine times. This chain joins TRBV12-3 or TRBV12-4 and TRBJ1-1; D unclear. With 3 bases removed from V and 1 base from J, the gap between germline ends came to 9 bases. This CDR3 has 14 amino acids. The CDR3 loop is CASSLRVGNTEAFF. In nucleotides, the CDR3 is TGTGCCAGCAGTTTGCGGGTGGGGAACACTGAAGCTTTCTTT.

This clonotype was seen a few times. The chain recombines TRBV5-6 with TRBJ2-5, with a possible D match to TRBD2 (6 bases). Trimming stripped 6 bases from V and 2 bases from J, with 14 bases between. This CDR3 spans 14 amino acids. Germline loops: CDR1 SGHDT, CDR2 YYEEEE. CDR3 in amino acids: CASNLRAGQETQYF. The CDR3 coding sequence is TGTGCCAGCAACCTTCGGGCGGGACAAGAGACCCAGTACTTC.

This clonotype was detected a few times. The genes are TRBV11-3 and TRBJ1-2; possible D gene TRBD1, 5 bases. Between the trimmed V and J ends, which lost 5 bases and 7 bases, there was a span of 14 bases. This CDR3 spans 13 amino acids. Germline CDR1 reads SGHNT; CDR2 reads YENEEA. CDR3 sequence: CASSPTETGGYTF. Here the CDR3 DNA reads TGTGCCAGCAGCCCGACAGAGACGGGTGGCTACACCTTC.

This clonotype occurred a few times. V is TRBV5-7 and J is TRBJ2-2; D gene uncertain. TRBV5-7 falls under the ORF class, with uncertain function. The CDR3 contains 15 residues. Trimming shortened V by 2 bases and J by 0 bases, and 8 bases separated the two germline ends. Here the CDR3 reads CASSLGASNTGELFF. For the CDR3, the DNA is TGTGCCAGCAGCTTAGGAGCATCGAACACCGGGGAGCTGTTTTTT.

This chain connects TRBV27 to TRBJ2-5; no firm D call. Trimming took 3 bases from V and 0 from J, leaving 8 bases between them. The germline V gene encodes CDR1 MNHEY and CDR2 SMNVEV (reference sequence). This CDR3 is 14 amino acids long. CDR3 DNA sequence: TGTGCCAGCAGTTTGGATGGGTACCAAGAGACCCAGTACTTC. This codes for CASSLDGYQETQYF.

The V gene is TRBV12-3 or TRBV12-4, the J gene TRBJ2-5, with 8 bases that match TRBD1. The ends lost 5 bases at V and 1 base at J; junction bases unmatched: 6. The CDR3 extends over 15 amino acids. This CDR3 reads CASSPNRGVQETQYF. CDR3 nucleotides: TGTGCCAGCAGTCCAAACAGGGGGGTCCAAGAGACCCAGTACTTC.

This clonotype was detected only a few times. The V call is TRBV6-5, the J call TRBJ2-1, with TRBD2 identical over 10 bases. This CDR3 has 16 residues. Trimming removed 4 bases from V and 3 bases from J; junction bases left unmatched: 6. Germline V gives CDR1 MNHEY, CDR2 SVGAGI. The CDR3 nucleotides are TGTGCCAGCAGTTCCGTTAGCGGGGGGAACTACAATGAGCAGTTCTTC. It yields the protein CASSSVSGGNYNEQFF.

There are a few counts of this clonotype. This rearrangement joins TRBV9 to TRBJ2-3; 8 bases are a match to TRBD2. Germline assignment: CDR1 SGDLS and CDR2 YYNGEE. With V trimmed by 3 bases and J by 3 bases, 6 bases remained unmatched. The CDR3 length is 15 residues. CDR3 DNA sequence: TGTGCCAGCAGCGCCGGACTAGCCCGTACAGATACGCAGTATTTT. It is translated as CASSAGLARTDTQYF.

This chain uses TRBV12-5 with TRBJ2-5; 8 bases match TRBD2. There are 17 residues in the CDR3. With V trimmed by 5 bases and J by 1 base, 12 bases remained unmatched. CDR1 LGHNT and CDR2 FRNRAP come from the germline V gene. The CDR3 region has the DNA TGTGCTAGTGGTCCTGGACTAGCCTGGGCCGTCCAAGAGACCCAGTACTTC. It is translated as CASGPGLAWAVQETQYF.

The genes are TRBV7-2 and TRBJ1-1; D call uncertain. Trimming took off 3 bases at V and 6 bases at J, with 11 bases between the two ends. There are 13 residues in the CDR3. Per the germline V gene, CDR1 is SGHTA and CDR2 is FQGNSA. CDR3 DNA: TGTGCCAGCAGCTTCGCGTCCTACGCTGAAGCTTTCTTT. It encodes CASSFASYAEAFF.